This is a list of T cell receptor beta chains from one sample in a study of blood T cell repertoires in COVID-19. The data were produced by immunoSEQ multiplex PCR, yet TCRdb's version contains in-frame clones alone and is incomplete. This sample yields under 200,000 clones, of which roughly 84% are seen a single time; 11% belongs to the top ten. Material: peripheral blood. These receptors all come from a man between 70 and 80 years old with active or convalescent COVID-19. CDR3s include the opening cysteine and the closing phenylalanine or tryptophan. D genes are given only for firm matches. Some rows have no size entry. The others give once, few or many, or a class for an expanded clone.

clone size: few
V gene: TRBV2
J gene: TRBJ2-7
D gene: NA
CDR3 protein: CASRPSGDEQYF
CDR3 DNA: TGTGCCAGCAGGCCCTCCGGTGACGAGCAGTACTTC

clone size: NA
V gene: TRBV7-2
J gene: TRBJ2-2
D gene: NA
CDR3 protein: CASSLLEAGELFF
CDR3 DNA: TGTGCCAGCAGCTTATTAGAGGCCGGGGAGCTGTTTTTT

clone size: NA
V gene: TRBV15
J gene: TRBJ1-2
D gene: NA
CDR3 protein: CATSRGGFGYTF
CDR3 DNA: TGTGCCACCAGCCGGGGAGGGTTTGGCTACACCTTC

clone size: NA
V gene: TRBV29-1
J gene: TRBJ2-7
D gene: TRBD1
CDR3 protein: CSVETGSYEQYF
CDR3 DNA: TGCAGCGTTGAGACAGGGTCCTACGAGCAGTACTTC

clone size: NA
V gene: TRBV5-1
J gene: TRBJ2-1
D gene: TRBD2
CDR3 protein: CASTRLAGVNEQFF
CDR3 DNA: TGCGCCAGCACCCGACTAGCGGGAGTCAATGAGCAGTTCTTC

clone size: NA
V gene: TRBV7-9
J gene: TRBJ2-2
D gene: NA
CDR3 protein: CASSKIRSQSGELFF
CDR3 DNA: TGTGCCAGCAGCAAGATTCGGTCACAGTCCGGGGAGCTGTTTTTT

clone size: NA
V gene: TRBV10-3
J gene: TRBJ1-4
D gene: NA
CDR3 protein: CAISTTTNEKLFF
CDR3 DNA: TGTGCCATCAGTACAACAACTAATGAAAAACTGTTTTTT

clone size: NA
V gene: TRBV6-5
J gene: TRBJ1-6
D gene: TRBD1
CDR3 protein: CASTPDRGQSPLHF
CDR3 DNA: TGTGCCAGCACTCCGGACAGGGGTCAATCACCCCTCCACTTT

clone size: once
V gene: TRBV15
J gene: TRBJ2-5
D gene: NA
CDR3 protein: CATSRDVQLMETQYF
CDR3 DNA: TGTGCCACCAGCAGAGATGTACAGCTCATGGAGACCCAGTACTTC

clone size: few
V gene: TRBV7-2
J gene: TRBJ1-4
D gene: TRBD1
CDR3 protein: CASSLTRQGSTNEKLFF
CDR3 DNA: TGTGCCAGCAGCTTAACCCGACAGGGCTCAACTAATGAAAAACTGTTTTTT

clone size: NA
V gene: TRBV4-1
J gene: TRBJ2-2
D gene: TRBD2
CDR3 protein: CASSQGISGGGPSGELFF
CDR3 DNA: TGCGCCAGCAGCCAAGGGATAAGCGGGGGAGGGCCGTCCGGGGAGCTGTTTTTT

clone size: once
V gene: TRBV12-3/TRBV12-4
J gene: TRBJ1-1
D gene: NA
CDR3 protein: CASSSDPGTEAFF
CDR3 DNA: TGTGCCAGCAGTTCAGATCCGGGCACTGAAGCTTTCTTT

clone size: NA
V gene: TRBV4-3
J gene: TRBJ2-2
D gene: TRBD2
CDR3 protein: CASSQEVLAGINTGELFF
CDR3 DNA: TGCGCCAGCAGCCAAGAAGTTCTAGCGGGGATCAACACCGGGGAGCTGTTTTTT

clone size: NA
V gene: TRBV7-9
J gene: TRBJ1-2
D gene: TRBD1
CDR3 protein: CASTRDRDYGYTF
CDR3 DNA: TGTGCCAGCACCCGTGACAGGGACTATGGCTACACCTTC

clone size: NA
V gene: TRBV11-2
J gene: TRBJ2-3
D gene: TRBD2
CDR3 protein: CASSQEGGSYYTQYF
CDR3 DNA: TGTGCCAGCAGCCAAGAGGGCGGGAGCTACTATACGCAGTATTTT

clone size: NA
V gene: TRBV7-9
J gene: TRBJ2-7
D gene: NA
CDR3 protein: CASSLDLGLGPFYEQYF
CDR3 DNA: TGTGCCAGCAGCCTCGATCTGGGGCTAGGCCCCTTCTACGAGCAGTACTTC

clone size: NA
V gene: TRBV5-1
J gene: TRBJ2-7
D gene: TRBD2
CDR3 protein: CASSGEGLAGGVPFSYEQYF
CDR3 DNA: TGCGCCAGCAGCGGCGAGGGACTAGCGGGAGGCGTTCCCTTCTCCTACGAGCAGTACTTC